One and the same sample provided the 15 T cell receptor beta chains below, sequenced in a study of Ad26.COV2.S vaccination and SARS-CoV-2 variants. Treatment described: approximately 18 received Ad26.COV2.S at low or high dose, single or two shots; 5 received placebo; per-sample allocation not given. Sample collection was performed on day 63 after the first vaccine or placebo injection. Repertoires were generated with immunoSEQ multiplex PCR, while TCRdb's copy carries only in-frame clones and drops some. The repertoire has over 350,000 clones, 75% to 90% of them found once; the top ten carry roughly 3.2%. The specimen was peripheral blood, collected in a trial of Ad26.COV2.S vaccine versus placebo. The receptors stem from a person between 18 and 65 years old who received the Ad26.COV2.S COVID-19 vaccine or a placebo.

This rearrangement joins TRBV7-9 to TRBJ2-3, with 9 bases identical to TRBD1. Germline V gene sequence: CDR1 SEHNR, CDR2 FQNEAQ (reference sequence). CDR3 size: 15 residues. With 1 base clipped from V and 2 bases from J, the junction kept 1 base outside the gene matches. This CDR3 reads CASSLGDRATDTQYF. DNA for the CDR3: TGTGCCAGCAGCTTAGGGGACAGGGCCACAGATACGCAGTATTTT.

This sequence joins TRBV6-2 or TRBV6-3 and TRBJ1-2; TRBD1 agrees at 7 bases. This CDR3 has 15 residues. The V and J ends lost 0 bases and 5 bases, in that order; junction bases with no gene match: 6. CDR1 is MNHEY, CDR2 SVGEGT, per germline. CDR3 coding DNA: TGTGCCAGCAGTTACTCGTCCAGGGGGGATTATGGCTACACCTTC. This translates into CASSYSSRGDYGYTF.

The chain couples TRBV11-2 to TRBJ1-2, with 7 bases that match TRBD1. Germline-derived CDR1 and CDR2 are SGHAT and FQNNGV. The V segment lost 2 bases and the J segment 2 bases; nucleotides outside the gene matches: 5. The CDR3 totals 15 residues. The CDR3 loop is CASSLSQGGNYGYTF. CDR3 bases: TGTGCCAGCAGCTTAAGTCAGGGGGGGAACTATGGCTACACCTTC. Combining the CDR3 with reference TRBV11-2 and TRBJ1-2 gives the whole variable domain EAGVAQSPRYKIIEKRQSVAFWCNPISGHATLYWYQQILGQGPKLLIQFQNNGVVDDSQLPKDRFSAERLKGVDSTLKIQPAKLEDSAVYLCASSLSQGGNYGYTFGSGTRLTVV.

This clone was picked up many times. This CDR3 is also generated by other DNA sequences in the sample. The J gene is TRBJ1-2, the V gene TRBV5-1; 7 bases are a match to TRBD1. CDR1 and CDR2 from the germline V gene are SGHRS and YFSETQ. This CDR3 region has 15 residues. The junction had 9 bases not matched to a gene; V was cut back by 3 bases and J by 4 bases. The CDR3 reads CASSSTGAGGYGYTF. The DNA for the CDR3 is TGCGCCAGCAGCTCTACAGGGGCGGGGGGCTATGGCTACACCTTC. Combining the CDR3 with reference TRBV5-1 and TRBJ1-2 gives the whole variable domain KAGVTQTPRYLIKTRGQQVTLSCSPISGHRSVSWYQQTPGQGLQFLFEYFSETQRNKGNFPGRFSGRQFSNSRSEMNVSTLELGDSALYLCASSSTGAGGYGYTFGSGTRLTVV.

This chain uses TRBV10-3 with TRBJ1-5; 8 nucleotides line up with TRBD1. Germline CDR1 reads ENHRY; CDR2 reads SYGVKD. Trimming at V came to 6 bases and at J to 5 bases, leaving 12 bases not matched to a gene. The CDR3 is made up of 16 amino acids. CDR3: CAISSGPQGVDQPQHF. The CDR3 DNA is TGTGCCATCAGCTCGGGACCACAGGGGGTCGATCAGCCCCAGCATTTT.

The CDR3 loop is CASSSSSSGNYGYTF. CDR3 in DNA: TGTGCCAGCAGCTCGAGTTCCTCGGGGAACTATGGCTACACCTTC. The rearrangement links TRBV7-2 to TRBJ1-2; D is undetermined. The CDR3 totals 15 residues. CDR1 is SGHTA and CDR2 is FQGNSA in the germline V gene. V was cut by 4 bases and J by 2 bases, with 14 bases left in between. Supplemented by reference TRBV7-2 and TRBJ1-2, the full variable domain reads GAGVSQSPSNKVTEKGKDVELRCDPISGHTALYWYRQSLGQGLEFLIYFQGNSAPDKSGLPSDRFSAERTGGSVSTLTIQRTQQEDSAVYLCASSSSSSGNYGYTFGSGTRLTVV.

This chain uses TRBV5-4 with TRBJ1-2, with 7 bases lining up with TRBD1. The length of the CDR3 is 13 residues. The V segment lost 5 bases and the J segment 5 bases; nucleotides outside the gene matches: 6. Per germline, CDR1 SGHNT and CDR2 YYREEE (reference sequence). The CDR3 nucleotides read TGTGCCAGCAGTCGGGACAGTAAATATGGCTACACCTTC. Translating gives CASSRDSKYGYTF.

In this sample, this clone turned up once. The chain employs TRBV2 and TRBJ2-2, with D tentatively TRBD1 (6 bases). The ends were cut back, 6 bases at V and 3 bases at J, with 11 bases in the middle. The germline V gene encodes CDR1 SNHLY and CDR2 FYNNEI. This CDR3 has 14 amino acids. The CDR3 loop reads CASRMGADTGELFF. The CDR3 bases are TGTGCCAGCAGGATGGGGGCCGACACCGGGGAGCTGTTTTTT.

The V call is TRBV7-6, the J call TRBJ1-1; the match to TRBD1 covers 8 bases. Germline trimming cut 5 bases from V and 5 bases from J; bases unmatched to any gene: 10. CDR1 is SGHVS, CDR2 FNYEAQ, per germline. The CDR3 extends over 15 amino acids. CDR3 DNA sequence: TGTGCCAGCAGCCCCTTCGGACAGGGTCGAACTGAAGCTTTCTTT. Its translation is CASSPFGQGRTEAFF.

A single count supports this clone. This chain uses TRBV7-6 with TRBJ2-7, with D possibly being TRBD1 (7 bases). This CDR3 region has 14 residues. V lost 4 bases and J 3 bases, leaving 13 bases between the germline ends. Germline CDR1 reads SGHVS; CDR2 reads FNYEAQ. CDR3 DNA sequence: TGTGCCAGCAGCTCCAGGGGGAGGAACTACGAGCAGTACTTC. Amino acids: CASSSRGRNYEQYF.

The genes are TRBV19 and TRBJ2-7; D call uncertain. The CDR3 spans 14 residues. The germline V gene has CDR1 LNHDA and CDR2 SQIVND (reference sequence). Trimming cost V 5 bases and J 2 bases, with 13 bases left between them. The CDR3 loop is CASSALGSAYEQYF. The CDR3 coding sequence is TGTGCCAGTAGTGCTCTTGGGTCTGCCTACGAGCAGTACTTC.

The chain recombines TRBV5-4 with TRBJ1-2; 7 positions match TRBD1. Germline V CDR1 and CDR2: SGHNT, YYREEE (reference sequence). Trimming at V came to 4 bases and at J to 4 bases, leaving 4 bases not matched to a gene. CDR3 length equals 13 residues. The chain's CDR3 is CASSGTASYGYTF. As DNA, the CDR3 is TGTGCCAGCAGCGGGACAGCCTCCTATGGCTACACCTTC. The variable domain in full, completed from reference TRBV5-4 and TRBJ1-2, reads ETGVTQSPTHLIKTRGQQVTLRCSSQSGHNTVSWYQQALGQGPQFIFQYYREEENGRGNFPPRFSGLQFPNYSSELNVNALELDDSALYLCASSGTASYGYTFGSGTRLTVV.

The chain uses TRBV24-1 and TRBJ2-4; 10 bases fit TRBD2. J was trimmed by 7 bases and V by 7 bases; bases with no gene match: 6. CDR1 and CDR2 (germline): KGHDR, SFDVKD. The CDR3 is 14 amino acids. The CDR3 spells CATSSGGDRNIQYF. The CDR3 coding sequence is TGTGCCACCAGCAGCGGGGGGGACCGGAACATTCAGTACTTC.

The chain is built from TRBV6-6 and TRBJ2-7; 8 nucleotides line up with TRBD1. Trimming removed 5 bases from V and 12 bases from J; junction bases left unmatched: 18. CDR1 is MNHNY and CDR2 is SVGAGI in the germline V gene (reference sequence). This CDR3 is 15 amino acids long. The CDR3 sequence is CASSRSGQGVRRMYF. DNA of the CDR3: TGTGCCAGCAGTCGATCCGGACAGGGAGTCCGTCGGATGTACTTC.

The DNA for the CDR3 is TGTGCCAGCAGCCCGCGGGGGGGGAACACCGGGGAGCTGTTTTTT. Its translation: CASSPRGGNTGELFF. This chain uses TRBV11-3 with TRBJ2-2; TRBD2 matches at 9 bases. CDR1 is SGHNT and CDR2 is YENEEA in the germline V gene. The CDR3 is made up of 15 amino acids. J was trimmed by 1 base and V by 5 bases; bases with no gene match: 2.